The T cell receptor (beta chain) described here comes from a study of graft-versus-host responses after intestinal transplantation. Study findings and constraints: Allografts carried high graft-versus-host to host-versus-graft clonal ratios in patients having graft-donor T cell macrochimerism.

V lost 4 bases and J lost 4; bases outside the gene matches: 17. This CDR3 region has 19 residues. Germline CDR1 and CDR2: SGHRS and YFSETQ. The repertoire was sequenced with immunoSEQ multiplex PCR; TCRdb's copy has only in-frame clones and lacks some. The sample comprises some 90,000 clones, roughly 90% of which are singletons, and approximately 0.3% rests with the top ten. With respect to this clone: Antigen: not known.

This rearrangement joins TRBV5-1 to TRBJ2-7; 13 nucleotides align to TRBD2. Sequencing was performed on unstimulated CD4+ T cells sorted from spleen or lymph node cells, taken before intestinal transplant. The TCR comes from a human donor who received an intestinal transplant. The CDR3 loop is CASSGAGGRGLAGTYEQYF. The CDR3 nucleotides read TGCGCCAGCAGCGGGGCAGGGGGCCGGGGACTAGCGGGAACTTACGAGCAGTACTTC. Drawing the rest from reference TRBV5-1 and TRBJ2-7, the complete variable domain is KAGVTQTPRYLIKTRGQQVTLSCSPISGHRSVSWYQQTPGQGLQFLFEYFSETQRNKGNFPGRFSGRQFSNSRSEMNVSTLELGDSALYLCASSGAGGRGLAGTYEQYFGPGTRLTVT.